This record looks at one TCR beta chain sequence and its context. These data are taken from a study of blood T cells in healthy people across ages. The CDR3 sequence is 18 residues long. Per germline, CDR1 SGHTA and CDR2 FQGNSA. Trimming cost V 1 base and J 2 bases; bases outside gene matches: 5. Alongside a J-beta primer mix, a sample-barcoded 5' primer served in a second PCR lasting about 7 to 11 cycles. TCRdb used MiXCR to reprocess the 5' RACE reads, holding one entry per CDR3 protein. The table has over 1,200,000 distinct CDR3 sequences, 45% to 70% seen once. Specimen: blood. This TCR came from a man between 18 and 35 years old in good health. J is TRBJ2-3 and V is TRBV7-2; TRBD2 matches at 14 bases. CDR3 sequence (DNA): TGTGCCAGCAGCTTAGGACTAGCGGGGGGGCGTGTCACAGATACGCAGTATTTT. It is translated as CASSLGLAGGRVTDTQYF.